A selection of T cell receptor beta chains follows, all from one sample in a study of T cell responses to AZD1222 COVID-19 vaccine. Assay: immunoSEQ multiplex PCR; the TCRdb copy retains only in-frame clones and omits some. Among 90,000 to 120,000 clones, more than 75% were seen once, and the ten largest hold around 20%. The starting material was peripheral blood, obtained on day 0 of AZD1222 vaccination. These receptors all come from an adult in good health. CDR3s include the opening cysteine and the closing phenylalanine or tryptophan. The order of the fields is D gene, clone size, CDR3 length, V gene, J gene, CDR3 protein, CDR3 DNA. D genes are given only for firm matches. The listing skips clone size in some rows; elsewhere it reads once, few, many or a size class.

>-|-|13|TRBV6-5|TRBJ1-6
CASSPTRSSPLHF
TGTGCCAGCAGTCCCACGAGATCTTCACCCCTCCACTTT
>-|-|12|TRBV29-1|TRBJ2-2
CSVGRGTGELFF
TGCAGCGTTGGGAGGGGCACCGGGGAGCTGTTTTTT
>TRBD2|-|16|TRBV3-1/TRBV3-2|TRBJ2-1
CASSRLGGGFYNEQFF
TGTGCCAGCAGCCGGCTCGGCGGGGGGTTCTACAATGAGCAGTTCTTC
>-|once|14|TRBV30|TRBJ1-6
CAWSVRGDNSPLHF
TGTGCCTGGAGTGTTCGGGGAGACAATTCACCCCTCCACTTT
>-|-|10|TRBV29-1|TRBJ2-7
CSASGGEQYF
TGCAGCGCATCAGGGGGGGAGCAGTACTTC
>-|-|13|TRBV7-3|TRBJ1-2
CASSRALGYGYTF
TGTGCCAGCAGCCGGGCCTTGGGCTATGGCTACACCTTC
>-|-|20|TRBV5-5|TRBJ2-6
CASSLRGQGVWSSGANVLTF
TGTGCCAGCAGCTTGAGAGGGCAGGGAGTCTGGAGTTCTGGGGCCAACGTCCTGACTTTC
>-|-|12|TRBV7-9|TRBJ2-5
CASSFRRETQYF
TGTGCCAGCAGCTTTAGGAGAGAGACCCAGTACTTC
>-|-|15|TRBV7-2|TRBJ1-5
CASSKIPLLNQPQHF
TGTGCCAGCAGCAAAATTCCCCTACTTAATCAGCCCCAGCATTTT
>-|-|15|TRBV2|TRBJ2-5
CASSRNRQGGETQYF
TGTGCCAGCAGCCGTAATCGACAGGGAGGGGAGACCCAGTACTTC
>-|-|13|TRBV7-2|TRBJ2-7
CASGGGGALEQYF
TGTGCCAGCGGGGGCGGGGGCGCGCTCGAGCAGTACTTC
>TRBD2|-|18|TRBV4-3|TRBJ2-5
CASSQDLASSGGAETQYF
TGCGCCAGCAGCCAAGATCTGGCATCTAGCGGGGGGGCCGAGACCCAGTACTTC
>-|-|12|TRBV6-1|TRBJ1-2
CASSEFSYGYTF
TGTGCCAGCAGTGAATTCTCCTATGGCTACACCTTC
>-|once|14|TRBV10-3|TRBJ1-5
CAISAFRENQPQHF
TGTGCCATCAGTGCGTTCAGGGAAAATCAGCCCCAGCATTTT
>-|-|15|TRBV19|TRBJ1-5
CASSPGLTRNQPQHF
TGTGCCAGTAGTCCGGGGCTTACTAGAAATCAGCCCCAGCATTTT
>-|-|15|TRBV7-2|TRBJ1-2
CASSLAIQGHYGYTF
TGTGCCAGCAGCTTAGCGATCCAGGGCCACTATGGCTACACCTTC
>-|-|17|TRBV4-1|TRBJ1-1
CASSQMVSRYSNTEAFF
TGCGCCAGCAGCCAAATGGTCAGCCGATATTCGAACACTGAAGCTTTCTTT
>-|-|15|TRBV5-1|TRBJ1-3
CASSLEGNSGNTIYF
TGCGCCAGCAGCTTGGAAGGGAACTCTGGAAACACCATATATTTT
>TRBD1|-|17|TRBV9|TRBJ2-7
CASSDRERGTGVYEQYF
TGTGCCAGCAGCGACCGAGAGAGGGGGACAGGGGTCTACGAGCAGTACTTC
>-|-|15|TRBV6-6|TRBJ2-7
CASSYRRDDLRWQYF
TGTGCCAGCAGTTACAGGAGGGATGACCTACGATGGCAGTACTTC
>-|-|15|TRBV4-1|TRBJ1-1
CASSPWEAVSTEAFF
TGCGCCAGCAGCCCCTGGGAGGCCGTGAGTACTGAAGCTTTCTTT
>-|-|14|TRBV7-7|TRBJ2-5
CASSLSLAGETQYF
TGTGCCAGCAGCTTATCGCTAGCCGGGGAGACCCAGTACTTC